A selection of T cell receptor beta chains follows, all from one sample in a study of prognosis after radiotherapy for stage I lung cancer. TCRdb ran MiXCR on the multiplex PCR reads and lists one entry per CDR3 protein. The data show tens of thousands of distinct CDR3 sequences, around 37% seen once. The specimen was PBMCs, collected before or after stereotactic body radiation therapy (not recorded which). The receptors were gathered from a donor over 45 with non-small cell lung cancer. The CDR3 runs from the conserved cysteine through the conserved F or W. The order of the fields is D gene, J gene, clone size, V gene, CDR3 protein, CDR3 DNA. D genes are given only for firm matches. Not every row has a clone size; where given, it reads once, few, many or a size class.

D: TRBD1
J: TRBJ2-7
size: -
V: TRBV27
CDR3: CASSGQGEQYF
DNA: TGTGCCAGCAGTGGACAGGGTGAGCAGTACTTC

D: TRBD2
J: TRBJ2-3
size: many
V: TRBV20-1
CDR3: CSARDGGTSGSSDTQYF
DNA: TGCAGTGCTAGAGATGGGGGGACTAGCGGGAGTTCAGATACGCAGTATTTT

D: -
J: TRBJ2-7
size: many
V: TRBV19
CDR3: CASSIQGRGGEQYF
DNA: TGTGCCAGTAGTATCCAGGGCAGGGGCGGCGAGCAGTACTTC

D: -
J: TRBJ2-1
size: many
V: TRBV28
CDR3: CASSPPGEQFF
DNA: TGTGCCAGCAGCCCACCTGGGGAGCAGTTCTTC

D: TRBD1
J: TRBJ2-7
size: many
V: TRBV20-1
CDR3: CSARVPGQNNYEQYF
DNA: TGCAGTGCTAGAGTCCCGGGACAGAACAACTACGAGCAGTACTTC

D: -
J: TRBJ2-7
size: -
V: TRBV28
CDR3: CASSPGQSNQQYF
DNA: TGTGCCAGCAGCCCCGGACAGTCGAACCAGCAGTACTTC

D: TRBD1
J: TRBJ2-7
size: -
V: TRBV4-3
CDR3: CASSLGGQGAHEQYF
DNA: TGCGCCAGCAGCCTGGGGGGACAGGGGGCCCACGAGCAGTACTTC

D: TRBD1
J: TRBJ1-2
size: -
V: TRBV6-2/TRBV6-3
CDR3: CASSSSRGPYGYTF
DNA: TGTGCCAGCAGTTCCAGCAGGGGGCCCTATGGCTACACCTTC

D: TRBD1
J: TRBJ2-2
size: -
V: TRBV11-2
CDR3: CASSSYRGPRTGELFF
DNA: TGTGCCAGCAGCTCCTACAGGGGGCCAAGGACCGGGGAGCTGTTTTTT

D: -
J: TRBJ1-4
size: many
V: TRBV3-1
CDR3: CASSLGPPFLGEKLFF
DNA: TGTGCCAGCAGCCTAGGGCCCCCTTTCCTGGGTGAAAAACTGTTTTTT

D: -
J: TRBJ1-2
size: -
V: TRBV6-5
CDR3: CASSYQQDSIGYTF
DNA: TGTGCCAGCAGTTATCAACAAGACAGTATCGGCTACACCTTC

D: TRBD1
J: TRBJ2-7
size: once
V: TRBV5-1
CDR3: CASSLDRGPMYEQYF
DNA: TGCGCCAGCAGCTTAGACAGGGGCCCCATGTACGAGCAGTACTTC

D: -
J: TRBJ2-7
size: many
V: TRBV19
CDR3: CASSIYAGQPYEQYF
DNA: TGTGCCAGTAGTATCTACGCCGGCCAACCTTACGAGCAGTACTTC

D: TRBD1
J: TRBJ2-7
size: -
V: TRBV7-9
CDR3: CASSKYGQGREQYF
DNA: TGTGCCAGCAGCAAATATGGACAGGGTCGCGAGCAGTACTTC

D: TRBD1
J: TRBJ2-6
size: -
V: TRBV19
CDR3: CASNDRGASGANVLTF
DNA: TGTGCCAGTAATGACAGGGGGGCCTCTGGGGCCAACGTCCTGACTTTC

D: -
J: TRBJ2-5
size: -
V: TRBV28
CDR3: CASRRHDRKQETQYF
DNA: TGTGCCAGCCGCAGACATGACAGGAAACAAGAGACCCAGTACTTC

D: -
J: TRBJ2-7
size: many
V: TRBV20-1
CDR3: CSAENANEQYF
DNA: TGCAGTGCGGAGAACGCGAACGAGCAGTACTTC

D: -
J: TRBJ2-1
size: many
V: TRBV7-2
CDR3: CASSGGVSYNEQFF
DNA: TGTGCCAGCAGCGGGGGCGTTTCTTACAATGAGCAGTTCTTC

D: -
J: TRBJ2-6
size: many
V: TRBV27
CDR3: CASSRPTGLGANVLTF
DNA: TGTGCCAGCAGTCGCCCCACAGGACTTGGGGCCAACGTCCTGACTTTC

D: -
J: TRBJ1-5
size: -
V: TRBV27
CDR3: CASSTGPGRQPQHF
DNA: TGTGCCAGCAGTACCGGACCCGGGCGGCAGCCCCAGCATTTT

D: -
J: TRBJ2-1
size: -
V: TRBV6-2/TRBV6-3
CDR3: CASSFHFIRDPGSNEQFF
DNA: TGTGCCAGCAGTTTCCACTTCATCCGGGACCCCGGGTCCAATGAGCAGTTCTTC

D: -
J: TRBJ1-1
size: few
V: TRBV30
CDR3: CAWRTRETTEAFF
DNA: TGTGCCTGGAGAACAAGAGAGACCACTGAAGCTTTCTTT

D: -
J: TRBJ2-5
size: many
V: TRBV7-3
CDR3: CASTVGEQLQETQYF
DNA: TGTGCCAGCACCGTTGGGGAACAATTACAAGAGACCCAGTACTTC

D: TRBD1
J: TRBJ2-3
size: once
V: TRBV6-1
CDR3: CASSRGYRGLLADTQYF
DNA: TGTGCCAGCAGTCGCGGGTACAGGGGGCTCCTAGCAGATACGCAGTATTTT

D: -
J: TRBJ2-3
size: -
V: TRBV30
CDR3: CAWNTGLADTQYF
DNA: TGTGCCTGGAATACAGGGTTGGCAGATACGCAGTATTTT

D: TRBD2
J: TRBJ2-1
size: many
V: TRBV6-7
CDR3: CASSLAGGGLDEQFF
DNA: TGTGCCAGTTCACTAGCGGGAGGAGGTTTAGATGAGCAGTTCTTC

D: TRBD1
J: TRBJ1-5
size: many
V: TRBV20-1
CDR3: CSATTGRQPQHF
DNA: TGCAGTGCAACGACAGGGAGGCAGCCCCAGCATTTT